One sample yielded the 20 T cell receptor beta chains listed below, sequenced in a study of blood T cell repertoires in COVID-19. This table comes from immunoSEQ multiplex PCR, and its TCRdb copy is limited to in-frame clones, with some not included. The sample lists 230,000 or so clones, more than 65% occurring once. Sequences were obtained from peripheral blood. Receptor source: a woman in her thirties or forties who had recovered from COVID-19.

The chain recombines TRBV4-1 with TRBJ2-1; 7 bases align to TRBD1. The CDR3 totals 17 residues. V dropped 5 bases and J dropped 7; count of bases not matched to a gene: 17. Germline CDR1 is MGHRA and CDR2 is YSYEKL. CDR3 DNA sequence: TGCGCCAGCAGCTATTCCGCAAAGCAAGCACAGGGGAATGAGCAGTTCTTC. It is translated as CASSYSAKQAQGNEQFF.

CDR3 coding DNA: TGTGCCAGCACACAGGGGGAGAACACTGAAGCTTTCTTT. Translated, it gives CASTQGENTEAFF. The chain joins TRBV12-3 or TRBV12-4 to TRBJ1-1; 8 nucleotides match TRBD1. The CDR3 spans 13 residues. V gave up 7 bases and J gave up 1 base; unmatched junction bases: 2.

V and J are TRBV5-4 and TRBJ1-3; weak D call: TRBD1 (5 bases). V lost 3 bases and J lost 4, with 14 bases in between. This CDR3 region has 15 residues. The germline V gene encodes CDR1 SGHNT and CDR2 YYREEE (reference sequence). CDR3 DNA sequence: TGTGCCAGCAGCTCCCAAGAGGAGGGGGGAAACACCATATATTTT. It yields the protein CASSSQEEGGNTIYF.

The chain joins TRBV27 to TRBJ2-2, with a weak D call TRBD1 (6 bases). CDR1 is MNHEY and CDR2 is SMNVEV in the germline V gene (reference sequence). Trimming stripped 5 bases from V and 6 bases from J, with 13 bases between. The CDR3 runs 14 residues. CDR3 residues: CASSPRDTSGELFF. The CDR3 DNA follows: TGTGCCAGCAGTCCCCGGGACACGTCCGGGGAGCTGTTTTTT.

This clone was observed many times. The chain recombines TRBV15 with TRBJ1-5, with a weak D call TRBD1 (5 bases). Germline loops: CDR1 LNHNV, CDR2 YYDKDF (reference sequence). The CDR3 contains 13 residues. V dropped 0 bases and J dropped 7 bases, with 7 bases sitting between them. The CDR3 DNA reads as TGTGCCACCAGCAGAGATCGGGGGCAGCCCCAGCATTTT. Amino acid sequence: CATSRDRGQPQHF. The whole variable domain, remainder taken from reference TRBV15 and TRBJ1-5, is DAMVIQNPRYQVTQFGKPVTLSCSQTLNHNVMYWYQQKSSQAPKLLFHYYDKDFNNEADTPDNFQSRRPNTSFCFLDIRSPGLGDTAMYLCATSRDRGQPQHFGDGTRLSIL.

The rearrangement uses TRBV5-5 and TRBJ2-1; 8 bases are shared with TRBD1. The J segment lost 12 bases and the V segment lost 0 bases, leaving 11 bases of the junction unmatched. CDR3 size: 15 residues. CDR1 and CDR2 from the germline V gene are SGHKS and YYEKEE (reference sequence). This CDR3 is CASSLARQGRLAQFF. Here the CDR3 DNA reads TGTGCCAGCAGCTTGGCGAGACAGGGGCGGTTGGCGCAGTTCTTC.

This chain joins TRBV5-4 and TRBJ1-2, with 7 positions matching TRBD1. Losses at the gene ends were 3 bases for V and 8 bases for J; bases not matched to a gene: 7. The CDR3 extends over 13 amino acids. Germline CDR1 reads SGHNT; CDR2 reads YYREEE (reference sequence). The CDR3: CASSWQGEIGYTF. The CDR3 DNA sequence: TGTGCCAGCAGCTGGCAGGGGGAAATAGGCTACACCTTC.

The gene calls are TRBV28 and TRBJ1-6; TRBD1 matches 8 bases. The CDR3 has 13 residues. CDR1 and CDR2 (germline): MDHEN, SYDVKM. After removal of 8 bases from V and 11 bases from J, the junction contained 8 bases not matched to a gene. The CDR3 protein is CASYRQGWTPLHF. CDR3 nucleotide sequence: TGTGCCAGCTATCGACAGGGGTGGACACCCCTCCACTTT.

The gene calls are TRBV4-1 and TRBJ1-4, with D perhaps TRBD1 (6 bases). V dropped 1 base and J dropped 7 bases, with 13 bases sitting between them. Germline CDR1 is MGHRA and CDR2 is YSYEKL. There are 15 residues in the CDR3. CDR3 loop: CASSQGWGGSEKLFF. DNA for the CDR3: TGCGCCAGCAGCCAAGGTTGGGGGGGCAGTGAAAAACTGTTTTTT.

The genes are TRBV27 and TRBJ2-1; 9 bases align to TRBD1. The CDR3 covers 22 residues. The germline CDR1 and CDR2 sequences are MNHEY and SMNVEV (reference sequence). V lost 6 bases to trimming and J lost 0 bases; unmatched junction nucleotides: 24. The DNA for the CDR3 is TGTGCCAGCAGCCGGACAGGGGCTTTTGGTTTATCGATCCCGAGCTCCTACAATGAGCAGTTCTTC. Its translation is CASSRTGAFGLSIPSSYNEQFF.

The V call is TRBV7-8, the J call TRBJ1-1, with 7 bases identical to TRBD1. Germline CDR1 and CDR2: SGHVS and FQNEAQ. This CDR3 spans 15 amino acids. Losses at the gene ends were 5 bases for V and 4 bases for J; bases not matched to a gene: 10. CDR3 in DNA: TGTGCCAGCAGCCGGGGAGGCTCAGGGGGCACTGAAGCTTTCTTT. This sequence encodes CASSRGGSGGTEAFF.

The chain links TRBV28 to TRBJ2-7; TRBD1 might be the D (6 bases). V lost 9 bases to trimming and J lost 7 bases, with 16 bases between them. This CDR3 is 12 amino acids long. Germline V gene sequence: CDR1 MDHEN, CDR2 SYDVKM. This chain's CDR3 is CASTTGSDEQYF. The DNA for the CDR3 is TGTGCCAGTACCACAGGGTCTGATGAGCAGTACTTC.

The table lists this clone with a few counts. The CDR3 DNA reads TGTGCCAGCAGCCCGCAGACAGGGGCTGAAGCTTTCTTT. Amino acids: CASSPQTGAEAFF. This chain connects TRBV11-2 to TRBJ1-1; 8 nucleotides align to TRBD1. V shed 5 bases and J 6 bases; nucleotides not matched to a gene: 5. CDR3 length: 13 residues. Germline CDR1 and CDR2: SGHAT and FQNNGV.

The sample holds a few counts of this clone. This chain links TRBV12-3 or TRBV12-4 with TRBJ2-5; 10 nucleotides align to TRBD1. There are 13 residues in the CDR3. The V and J ends lost 6 bases and 10 bases, in that order; junction bases with no gene match: 8. The CDR3 DNA is TGTGCCAGCAGCTACGGACAGGGGGTCTTCCAGTACTTC. Translated: CASSYGQGVFQYF.

The V and J genes are TRBV29-1 and TRBJ1-2, with a weak D call TRBD1 (5 bases). Per the germline V gene, CDR1 is SQVTM and CDR2 is ANQGSEA. The CDR3 spans 16 residues. Trimming shortened V by 1 base and J by 4 bases, and 19 bases separated the two germline ends. The CDR3 DNA is TGCAGCGTTGAAGGGGGGAGGGTTAGGAACATCTATGGCTACACCTTC. As protein: CSVEGGRVRNIYGYTF.

V usage is TRBV27 and J usage is TRBJ2-7, with D tentatively TRBD2 (6 bases). The CDR3 length is 13 residues. Germline V gene sequence: CDR1 MNHEY, CDR2 SMNVEV (reference sequence). V was shortened by 4 bases and J by 3 bases, with 10 bases between the two germline ends. DNA of the CDR3: TGTGCCAGCAGTTGGGGGGTAAGCTACGAGCAGTACTTC. This encodes CASSWGVSYEQYF.

This clone has only a few counts. The chain combines TRBV19 with TRBJ1-5, with unresolved D. Germline CDR1 is LNHDA and CDR2 is SQIVND (reference sequence). The CDR3 runs to 13 residues. Trimming removed 3 bases at V and 5 bases at J, with 8 bases between. This CDR3 reads CASSISPDQPQHF. The CDR3 region has the DNA TGTGCCAGTAGTATTTCCCCCGATCAGCCCCAGCATTTT.

V and J are TRBV29-1 and TRBJ2-3; no reliable D call. Germline V CDR1 and CDR2: SQVTM, ANQGSEA. The V end lost 5 bases, the J end lost 6 bases, and 3 bases lay between the germline ends. CDR3 length: 9 residues. CDR3: CSVSDTQYF. CDR3 DNA: TGCAGCGTTTCTGATACGCAGTATTTT.

This clone has more than one count but fewer than ten. The CDR3 here is CAISEDRGRIEAFF. DNA of the CDR3: TGTGCCATCAGCGAGGACAGGGGGCGGATTGAAGCTTTCTTT. The rearrangement joins TRBV10-3 to TRBJ1-1; 11 nucleotides align to TRBD1. CDR3 size: 14 residues. Trimming took 6 bases from V and 7 from J; bases not matched to a gene: 7. The germline V gene has CDR1 ENHRY and CDR2 SYGVKD.

The chain joins TRBV19 to TRBJ1-1, with TRBD1 matching 10 bases. Germline trimming cut 4 bases from V and 7 bases from J; bases unmatched to any gene: 6. This CDR3 comprises 14 residues. The germline gives CDR1 LNHDA, CDR2 SQIVND (reference sequence). The CDR3 is CASSKDRGYFEAFF. The CDR3 DNA is TGTGCCAGTAGTAAGGACAGGGGGTATTTTGAAGCTTTCTTT.